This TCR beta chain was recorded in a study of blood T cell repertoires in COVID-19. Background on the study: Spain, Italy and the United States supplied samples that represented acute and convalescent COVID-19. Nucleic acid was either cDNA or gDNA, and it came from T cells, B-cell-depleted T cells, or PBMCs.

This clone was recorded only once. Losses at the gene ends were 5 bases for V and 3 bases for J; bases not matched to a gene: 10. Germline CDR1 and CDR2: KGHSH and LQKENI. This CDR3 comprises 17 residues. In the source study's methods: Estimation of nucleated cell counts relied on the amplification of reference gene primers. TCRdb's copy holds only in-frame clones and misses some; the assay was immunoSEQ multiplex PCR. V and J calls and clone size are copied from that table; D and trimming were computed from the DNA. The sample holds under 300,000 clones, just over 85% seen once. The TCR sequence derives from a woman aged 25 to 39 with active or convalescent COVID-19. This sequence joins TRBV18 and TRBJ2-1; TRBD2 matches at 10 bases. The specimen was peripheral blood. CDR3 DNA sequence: TGTGCCAGCTCAGCACTGGTAGCGGGGGGACTCTACAATGAGCAGTTCTTC. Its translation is CASSALVAGGLYNEQFF.